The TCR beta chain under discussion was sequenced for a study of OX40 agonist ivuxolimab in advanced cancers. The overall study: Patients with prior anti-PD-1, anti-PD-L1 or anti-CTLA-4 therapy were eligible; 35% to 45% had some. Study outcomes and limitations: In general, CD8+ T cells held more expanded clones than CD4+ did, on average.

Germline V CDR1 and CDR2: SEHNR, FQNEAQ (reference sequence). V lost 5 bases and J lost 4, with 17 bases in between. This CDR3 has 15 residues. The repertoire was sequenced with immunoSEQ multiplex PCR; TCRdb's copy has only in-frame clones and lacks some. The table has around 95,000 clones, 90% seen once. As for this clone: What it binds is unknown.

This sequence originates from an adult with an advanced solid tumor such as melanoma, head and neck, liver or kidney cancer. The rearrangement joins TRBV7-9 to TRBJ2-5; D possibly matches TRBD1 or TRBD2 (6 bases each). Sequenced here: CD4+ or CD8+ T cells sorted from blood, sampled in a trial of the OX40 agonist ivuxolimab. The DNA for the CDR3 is TGTGCCAGCAGCCCGCACCGTGGGGGGCGAGAGACCCAGTACTTC. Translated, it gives CASSPHRGGRETQYF. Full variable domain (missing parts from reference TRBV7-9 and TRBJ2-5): DTGVSQNPRHKITKRGQNVTFRCDPISEHNRLYWYRQTLGQGPEFLTYFQNEAQLEKSRLLSDRFSAERPKGSFSTLEIQRTEQGDSAMYLCASSPHRGGRETQYFGPGTRLLVL.